This T cell receptor beta chain was captured by sequencing in a study of cytotoxic CD8 clonotypes in ibrutinib-treated CLL. Study-wide context: Enrolment comprised around 11 relapsed/refractory and more than 14 treatment-naive patients; around 18 were IGHV unmutated. Following a median approximately twelve months of treatment, with a range of 6 to 36, response samples were taken.

In the case of this clone: Its antigen is currently unknown.

Study observations and caveats: Clonality showed a rise at ibrutinib response that reversed toward baseline at progression. Exceeding age-matched healthy donors, baseline clonality also tracked the counts of circulating CD8+ T cells.

Profiled with immunoSEQ multiplex PCR; TCRdb holds only in-frame clones, not every one. The sample comprises roughly 70,000 clones, 65% to 85% of which are singletons, and 7.5% to 8% rests with the top ten. The source of this sequence is a human donor with chronic lymphocytic leukemia. The sample consisted of PBMCs, taken at disease progression, from a patient treated with ibrutinib.

CDR3 residues: CASSLWGGTGNTIYF. The DNA for the CDR3 is TGTGCCAGCAGCTTGTGGGGGGGCACTGGAAACACCATATATTTT. This sequence joins TRBV5-4 and TRBJ1-3; possible D gene TRBD1, 6 bases. The germline CDR1 and CDR2 sequences are SGHNT and YYREEE (reference sequence). Trimming stripped 1 base from V and 2 bases from J, with 10 bases between. The CDR3 is 15 amino acids.